The clone carrying this T cell receptor beta chain was detected only a few times. Antigen specificity is unknown. Donors consisted of healthy bone marrow donors. This sample is part of a study of cytomegalovirus exposure and HLA in healthy donors. Study results and limitations: Immune exposure was documented only through CMV serostatus. It was around 160 TCR beta chains that were listed as cytomegalovirus-associated.

In germline, CDR1 is SGHNT, CDR2 YYREEE (reference sequence). The CDR3 totals 14 residues. The V and J ends lost 4 bases and 5 bases, in that order; junction bases with no gene match: 3. With 60 Vbeta and 13 Jbeta primers, the PCR was carried out. Original processing methods: The authors later counted around 80 million unique TCR beta chains, some 11 million of them shared. Assay used: immunoSEQ multiplex PCR; TCRdb lists only in-frame clones, some missing. The V and J calls and clone size were taken over from that table, and D and trimming were inferred from the DNA. The sample comprises 150,000 to 200,000 clones, approximately 85% of which are singletons, and 7.5% to 10% rests with the top ten.

Material: PBMCs. This sequence joins TRBV5-4 and TRBJ1-3, with TRBD1 matching over 10 bases. This receptor was identified in a man younger than 35 in good health and CMV-seropositive. CDR3 amino acids: CASSRDRGRNTIYF. For the CDR3, the DNA is TGTGCCAGCAGCCGGGACAGGGGACGAAACACCATATATTTT. The complete variable domain, with remaining parts taken from reference TRBV5-4 and TRBJ1-3, reads ETGVTQSPTHLIKTRGQQVTLRCSSQSGHNTVSWYQQALGQGPQFIFQYYREEENGRGNFPPRFSGLQFPNYSSELNVNALELDDSALYLCASSRDRGRNTIYFGEGSWLTVV.